These 8 T cell receptor beta chains were sequenced from one sample in a study of cytotoxic CD8 clonotypes in ibrutinib-treated CLL. The repertoire was sequenced with immunoSEQ multiplex PCR; TCRdb's copy has only in-frame clones and lacks some. Of approximately 150,000 clones listed, about 80% are singletons. This specimen was PBMCs, taken after 24 months of ibrutinib treatment. These receptors all stem from a human donor with chronic lymphocytic leukemia.

The chain is built from TRBV13 and TRBJ1-4; perhaps TRBD1 as D (6 bases). The CDR3 runs 14 residues. V was trimmed by 4 bases and J by 3 bases, leaving 9 bases between them. Germline values: CDR1 PRHDT, CDR2 FYEKMQ (reference sequence). CDR3 bases: TGTGCCAGCAGCTACAGGGTTGCTAATGAAAAACTGTTTTTT. This sequence encodes CASSYRVANEKLFF.

V is TRBV5-1 and J is TRBJ2-5; 12 bases are a match to TRBD2. V shed 7 bases and J 4 bases; nucleotides not matched to a gene: 14. The germline V gene has CDR1 SGHRS and CDR2 YFSETQ. This CDR3 is 17 amino acids long. This CDR3 is CASFAGLAGRAGETQYF. The CDR3, as DNA: TGCGCCAGCTTTGCCGGACTAGCGGGGCGGGCGGGAGAGACCCAGTACTTC.

The chain joins TRBV28 to TRBJ1-4; D might be TRBD1 (5 bases). Germline V gene sequence: CDR1 MDHEN, CDR2 SYDVKM. This CDR3 is built from 15 residues. V was clipped by 5 bases and J by 7 bases, with 17 bases between them. For the CDR3, the DNA is TGTGCCAGCAGTGTCCGTACAGGAGGACTTGAAAAACTGTTTTTT. It translates to CASSVRTGGLEKLFF.

The chain links TRBV27 to TRBJ2-7; D not certain. Trimming cost V 8 bases and J 7 bases, with 12 bases left between them. This CDR3 contains 11 residues. The V gene's germline CDR1 is MNHEY and CDR2 SMNVEV (reference sequence). The DNA for the CDR3 is TGTGCCAGCCTCCGTGGCCGAGAGCAGTACTTC. As protein: CASLRGREQYF.

The chain joins TRBV13 to TRBJ1-1; the D gene is possibly TRBD1 (6 bases). CDR1 PRHDT and CDR2 FYEKMQ come from the germline V gene (reference sequence). V lost 0 bases and J lost 6, with 8 bases in between. The CDR3 covers 13 residues. The DNA for the CDR3 is TGTGCCAGCAGCTTAGGAACAGGGTCTGAAGCTTTCTTT. This translates into CASSLGTGSEAFF. The full variable domain, with the rest looked up from reference TRBV13 and TRBJ1-1, is AAGVIQSPRHLIKEKRETATLKCYPIPRHDTVYWYQQGPGQDPQFLISFYEKMQSDKGSIPDRFSAQQFSDYHSELNMSSLELGDSALYFCASSLGTGSEAFFGQGTRLTVV.

J is TRBJ1-4 and V is TRBV7-9; perhaps TRBD1 as D (6 bases). CDR1 is SEHNR and CDR2 is FQNEAQ in the germline V gene (reference sequence). V lost 3 bases and J 3 bases, leaving 8 bases between the germline ends. This CDR3 comprises 14 residues. The DNA for the CDR3 is TGTGCCAGCAGCTTGGGACACGCTAATGAAAAACTGTTTTTT. Translated: CASSLGHANEKLFF.

The rearrangement uses TRBV5-1 and TRBJ1-1, with 8 bases fitting TRBD1. J gave up 1 base and V 1 base, and 3 bases lay outside the gene matches. The germline gives CDR1 SGHRS, CDR2 YFSETQ. The CDR3 contains 15 residues. The CDR3 bases are TGCGCCAGCAGCTTGATGGGACAGGAGAACACTGAAGCTTTCTTT. This gives the protein CASSLMGQENTEAFF.

This sequence joins TRBV19 and TRBJ2-3; D may be TRBD2 (5 bases). Between the trimmed V and J ends, which lost 5 bases and 3 bases, there was a span of 12 bases. Germline CDR1 is LNHDA and CDR2 is SQIVND (reference sequence). This CDR3 has 14 amino acids. The CDR3 DNA follows: TGTGCCAGTAGTCCTATGTGGAGGACAGATACGCAGTATTTT. It codes for CASSPMWRTDTQYF.